This TCR beta chain is drawn from a study of cytomegalovirus exposure and HLA in healthy donors. About this clone: Its matching antigen is unknown.

Study-wide findings and caveats: Most subjects had HLA-A and HLA-B alleles reportedly predicted accurately by TCR beta sequences. Sequencing depth across donors, presence/absence analyses assumed, was roughly uniform. Of the V segments, some could not be distinguished, including TRBV6-2 and TRBV6-3, and were excluded.

This PCR relied on a set of 60 Vbeta primers and 13 Jbeta primers. Some clones are missing from TCRdb's copy, which holds only in-frame ones; the method was immunoSEQ multiplex PCR. The sample gives around 280,000 clones, about 90% of which show up once; about 2.5% is in the top ten. Germline-derived CDR1 and CDR2 are SGHNT and YYREEE (reference sequence). The CDR3 totals 16 residues. Donors showed nominal health when sampled, although they likely had unrecorded immune exposures. The sample taken for sequencing was PBMCs. This chain links TRBV5-4 with TRBJ2-5; 8 bases agree with TRBD1. The end of the DNA aligns better with TRBJ2-7, so the J call may be wrong. This clonotype originated in a woman between 18 and 29 years old in good health and CMV-seronegative. The CDR3 sequence: CASSLGGDRPSYEQYF. The CDR3, as DNA: TGTGCCAGCAGCTTGGGGGGGGACAGGCCATCCTACGAGCAGTACTTC.